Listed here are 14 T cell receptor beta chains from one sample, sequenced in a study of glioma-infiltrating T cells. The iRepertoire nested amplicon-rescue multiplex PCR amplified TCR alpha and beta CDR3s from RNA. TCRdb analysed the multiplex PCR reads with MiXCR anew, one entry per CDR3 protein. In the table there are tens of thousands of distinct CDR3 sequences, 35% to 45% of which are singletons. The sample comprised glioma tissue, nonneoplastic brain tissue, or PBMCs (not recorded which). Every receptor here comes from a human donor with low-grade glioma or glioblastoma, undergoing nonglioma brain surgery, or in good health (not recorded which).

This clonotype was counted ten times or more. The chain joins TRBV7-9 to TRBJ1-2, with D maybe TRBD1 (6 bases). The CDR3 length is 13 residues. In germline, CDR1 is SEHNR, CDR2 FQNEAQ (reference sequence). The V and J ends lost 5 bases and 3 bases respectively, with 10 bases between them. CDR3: CASSPGTHYGYTF. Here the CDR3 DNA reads TGTGCCAGCAGCCCGGGGACACACTATGGCTACACCTTC.

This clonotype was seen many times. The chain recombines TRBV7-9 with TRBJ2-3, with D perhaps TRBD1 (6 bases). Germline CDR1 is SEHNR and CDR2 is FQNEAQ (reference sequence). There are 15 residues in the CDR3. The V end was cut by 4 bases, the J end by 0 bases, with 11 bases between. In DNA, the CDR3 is TGTGCCAGCAGCTCGGGACAATCTAGCACAGATACGCAGTATTTT. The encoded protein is CASSSGQSSTDTQYF.

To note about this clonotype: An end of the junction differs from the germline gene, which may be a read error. The CDR3 reads CASTRGGVTTEAFF. The CDR3 DNA is TGCGCCAGCACCCGCGGAGGGGTGACCACTGAAGCTTTCTTT. V gene TRBV7-2 combines with J gene TRBJ1-1; D is possibly TRBD1 (5 bases). This CDR3 spans 14 amino acids. Germline CDR1 is SGHTA and CDR2 is FQGNSA.

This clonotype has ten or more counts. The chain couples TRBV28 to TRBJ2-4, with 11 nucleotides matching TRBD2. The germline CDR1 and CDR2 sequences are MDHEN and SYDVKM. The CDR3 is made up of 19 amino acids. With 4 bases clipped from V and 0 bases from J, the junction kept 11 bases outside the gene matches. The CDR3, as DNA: TGTGCCAGCAGTTCGATTACCGGGACTAGCGGCATAGCCAAAAACATTCAGTACTTC. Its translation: CASSSITGTSGIAKNIQYF.

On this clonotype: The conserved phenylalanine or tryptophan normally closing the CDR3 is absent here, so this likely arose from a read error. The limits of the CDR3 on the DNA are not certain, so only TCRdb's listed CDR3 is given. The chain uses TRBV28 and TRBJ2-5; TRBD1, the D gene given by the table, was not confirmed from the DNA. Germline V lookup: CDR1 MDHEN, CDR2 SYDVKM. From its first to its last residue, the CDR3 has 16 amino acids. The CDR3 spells CASRGGTGGTRETKSG.

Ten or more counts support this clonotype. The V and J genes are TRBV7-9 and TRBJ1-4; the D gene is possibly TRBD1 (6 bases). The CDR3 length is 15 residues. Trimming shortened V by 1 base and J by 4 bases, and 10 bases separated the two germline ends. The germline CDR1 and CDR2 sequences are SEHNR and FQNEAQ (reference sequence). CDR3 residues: CASSLERGNNEKLFF. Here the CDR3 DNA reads TGTGCCAGCAGCTTAGAGAGGGGGAATAATGAAAAACTGTTTTTT. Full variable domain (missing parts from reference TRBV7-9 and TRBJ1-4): DTGVSQNPRHKITKRGQNVTFRCDPISEHNRLYWYRQTLGQGPEFLTYFQNEAQLEKSRLLSDRFSAERPKGSFSTLEIQRTEQGDSAMYLCASSLERGNNEKLFFGSGTQLSVL.

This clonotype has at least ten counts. The CDR3 DNA sequence: TGTGCCATCCTCGGCGGAGAATCCACAGATACGCAGTATTTT. It is translated as CAILGGESTDTQYF. The chain recombines TRBV2 with TRBJ2-3, with D hard to call. Trimming stripped 10 bases from V and 2 bases from J, with 16 bases between. Germline values: CDR1 SNHLY, CDR2 FYNNEI. The CDR3 is 14 residues long. Drawing the rest from reference TRBV2 and TRBJ2-3, the complete variable domain is EPEVTQTPSHQVTQMGQEVILRCVPISNHLYFYWYRQILGQKVEFLVSFYNNEISEKSEIFDDQFSVERPDGSNFTLKIRSTKLEDSAMYFCAILGGESTDTQYFGPGTRLTVL.

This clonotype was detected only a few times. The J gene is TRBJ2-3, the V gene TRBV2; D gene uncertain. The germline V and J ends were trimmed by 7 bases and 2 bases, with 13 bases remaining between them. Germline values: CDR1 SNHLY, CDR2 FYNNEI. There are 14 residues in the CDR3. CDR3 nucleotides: TGTGCCAGCAACGTTCGGACGGTCACAGATACGCAGTATTTT. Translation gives CASNVRTVTDTQYF. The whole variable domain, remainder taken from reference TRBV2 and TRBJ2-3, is EPEVTQTPSHQVTQMGQEVILRCVPISNHLYFYWYRQILGQKVEFLVSFYNNEISEKSEIFDDQFSVERPDGSNFTLKIRSTKLEDSAMYFCASNVRTVTDTQYFGPGTRLTVL.

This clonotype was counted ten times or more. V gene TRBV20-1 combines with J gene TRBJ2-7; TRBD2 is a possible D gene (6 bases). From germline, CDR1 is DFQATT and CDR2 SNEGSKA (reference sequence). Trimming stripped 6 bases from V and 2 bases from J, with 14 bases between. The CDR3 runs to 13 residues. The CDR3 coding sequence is TGCAGTGCCCTAAGCGGGTTGGCCTACGAGCAGTACTTC. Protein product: CSALSGLAYEQYF.

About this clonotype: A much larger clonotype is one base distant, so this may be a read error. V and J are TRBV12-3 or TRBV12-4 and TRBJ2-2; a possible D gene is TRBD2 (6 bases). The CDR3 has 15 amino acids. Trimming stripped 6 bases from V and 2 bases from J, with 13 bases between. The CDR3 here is CASSANGGNTGELFF. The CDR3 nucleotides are TGTGCCAGCAGCGCCAACGGGGGAAACACCGGGGAGCTGTTTTTT.

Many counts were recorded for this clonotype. This chain's CDR3 is CASSSGRGSYNEQFF. CDR3 in DNA: TGTGCCAGCAGCTCGGGGCGGGGGTCCTACAATGAGCAGTTCTTC. The rearrangement links TRBV7-2 to TRBJ2-1; TRBD2 aligns across 7 bases. The V and J ends lost 4 bases and 1 base, in that order; junction bases with no gene match: 4. The CDR3 contains 15 residues. Germline loops: CDR1 SGHTA, CDR2 FQGNSA.

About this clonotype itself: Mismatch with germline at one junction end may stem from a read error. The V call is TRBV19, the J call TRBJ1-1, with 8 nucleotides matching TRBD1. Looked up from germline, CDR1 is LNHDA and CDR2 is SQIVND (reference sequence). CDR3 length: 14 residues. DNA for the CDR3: TGTGCCAGTACTACCGGGACAGGTTACACTAAAGCTTTCTTT. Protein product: CASTTGTGYTKAFF.

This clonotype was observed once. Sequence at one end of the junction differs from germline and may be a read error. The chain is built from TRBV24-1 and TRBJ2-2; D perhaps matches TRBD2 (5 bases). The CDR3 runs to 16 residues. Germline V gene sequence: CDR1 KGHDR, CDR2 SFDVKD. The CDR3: CATSDPSGTKTGELLF. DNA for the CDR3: TGTGCCACCAGTGACCCAAGCGGAACGAAAACCGGGGAGCTGCTTTTT.

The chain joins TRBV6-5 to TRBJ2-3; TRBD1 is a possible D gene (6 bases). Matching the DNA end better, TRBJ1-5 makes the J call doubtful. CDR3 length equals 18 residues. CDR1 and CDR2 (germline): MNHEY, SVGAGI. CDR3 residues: CASSSYGTSGGAPDTQHF. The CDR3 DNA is TGTGCCAGCAGTTCTTATGGGACTAGCGGGGGGGCTCCAGATACGCAGCATTTT.